This TCR beta chain was recorded in a study of CD8+CD57+ T cells in acquired aplastic anemia. At the level of the study: Average DNA yield from sorted CD4+ and CD8+ cells was roughly 3 ug.

With 3 bases clipped from V and 4 bases from J, the junction kept 3 bases outside the gene matches. Germline CDR1 LNHDA, CDR2 SQIVND (reference sequence). The length of the CDR3 is 15 residues. Profiling that covered TCR beta VDJ and CDR3 relied on genomic DNA as its template. TCRdb re-derived calls from the reads in MiXCR, one entry per CDR3 protein. The data contain 150,000 to 180,000 distinct CDR3 sequences, just over 50% of them singletons. Only patients with CD8+CD57+ cell expansion on flow cytometry were chosen for sequencing. The sequencing input was sorted CD4+, CD8+, or CD8+CD57+ T cells (not recorded which) from PBMCs. This receptor was obtained from a human donor with aplastic anemia. The chain has TRBV19 and TRBJ1-5; 10 nucleotides line up with TRBD1. The DNA for the CDR3 is TGTGCCAGTAGTATGGGGACAGGGGAGAATCAGCCCCAGCATTTT. Protein product: CASSMGTGENQPQHF.